This section outlines one TCR beta chain sequence together with its context. The source of the sample is a study of blood T cell repertoires in COVID-19. Study processing details: Amplified reference gene primers provided the basis for estimating nucleated cell counts. This table comes from immunoSEQ multiplex PCR, and its TCRdb copy is limited to in-frame clones, with some not included. V and J calls and clone size are as listed in that table; D and trimming were resolved from the DNA. The sample has some 270,000 clones; 89% are singletons. With 5 bases clipped from V and 2 bases from J, the junction kept 0 bases outside the gene matches. CDR1 GTSNPN and CDR2 SVGIG come from the germline V gene (reference sequence). The CDR3 extends over 14 amino acids. Participants' reported clinical history set cohort assignment.

This TCR was sampled from a middle-aged woman who had recovered from COVID-19. The chain recombines TRBV30 with TRBJ2-6; 10 bases agree with TRBD1. Sequenced material: PBMCs or T cells enriched from blood (not recorded which). This CDR3 reads CAWGQGAGANVLTF. The DNA of the CDR3 is TGTGCCTGGGGACAGGGGGCTGGGGCCAACGTCCTGACTTTC. The full variable domain, in which reference TRBV30 and TRBJ2-6 provide the parts outside the CDR3, is SQTIHQWPATLVQPVGSPLSLECTVEGTSNPNLYWYRQAAGRGLQLLFYSVGIGQISSEVPQNLSASRPQDRQFILSSKKLLLSDSGFYLCAWGQGAGANVLTFGAGSRLTVL.